This T cell receptor beta chain came from a study of T cell responses to AZD1222 COVID-19 vaccine. Points from the study as a whole: Unmutated variant regions are reportedly targeted by nearly half of spike-specific TCRs. Donors in the cohort were predominantly white British and more often female, and clonal diversity was possibly underestimated.

Produced via immunoSEQ multiplex PCR; TCRdb's table is partial and in-frame only. This sample yields 97,000 or so clones, of which roughly 90% are seen a single time; around 2.8% belongs to the top ten. Trimming took off 4 bases at V and 2 bases at J, with 19 bases between the two ends. The germline V gene has CDR1 SGHNT and CDR2 YYREEE (reference sequence). This CDR3 contains 17 residues. Note on this clone: Its specificity is not known.

Sequencing used peripheral blood, obtained on day 0 of AZD1222 vaccination. The V call is TRBV5-4, the J call TRBJ2-1; possibly TRBD2 for D (6 bases). The TCR comes from an adult in good health. This CDR3 reads CASSPVRGNQAYNEQFF. The CDR3 coding sequence is TGTGCCAGCAGCCCTGTTCGCGGGAACCAGGCCTACAATGAGCAGTTCTTC.